This T cell receptor (beta chain) was obtained from a study of blood T cells in healthy people across ages. CDR3 size: 14 residues. The study's findings and limits: Among long-lived donors, naive CD4+ cells were more numerous and diversity higher than in aged donors.

The authors ran a second PCR of roughly 6 to 12 cycles using a sample-barcoded 5' primer and a J-beta primer mix. The study obtained at least 3 million CDR3-containing paired-end reads from every sample. TCRdb reprocessed the 5' RACE reads with MiXCR, giving one entry per CDR3 protein. Of fewer than 800,000 distinct CDR3 sequences in the sample, roughly 20% were seen once. As concerns this clonotype: The target antigen is unknown.

The authors isolated at least 6 million PBMCs per sample. The sequencing sample was made of blood. This chain links TRBV23-1 with TRBJ2-5; TRBD1 matches at 7 bases. The DNA end lines up better with TRBJ2-1; the J call may be wrong. TRBV23-1 has ORF status, its function being uncertain. The source of this sequence is a man between 70 and 80 years old in good health. CDR3 sequence reads: CASSQLGTENEQFF. The CDR3 coding sequence is TGCGCCAGCAGTCAACTCGGGACAGAAAATGAGCAGTTCTTC.